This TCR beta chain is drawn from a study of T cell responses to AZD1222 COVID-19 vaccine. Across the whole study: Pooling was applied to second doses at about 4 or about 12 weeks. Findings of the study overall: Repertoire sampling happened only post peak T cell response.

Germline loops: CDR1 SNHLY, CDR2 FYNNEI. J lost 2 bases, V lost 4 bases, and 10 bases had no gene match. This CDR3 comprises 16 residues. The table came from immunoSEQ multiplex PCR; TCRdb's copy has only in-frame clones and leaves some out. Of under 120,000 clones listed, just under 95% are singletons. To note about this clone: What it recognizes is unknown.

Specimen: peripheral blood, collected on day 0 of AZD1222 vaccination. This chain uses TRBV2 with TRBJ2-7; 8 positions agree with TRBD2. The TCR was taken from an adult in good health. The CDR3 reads CASSAAGVYGTYEQYF. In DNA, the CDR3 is TGTGCCAGCAGTGCAGCGGGAGTTTACGGGACCTACGAGCAGTACTTC.